This TCR beta chain stems from a study of blood T cells in healthy people across ages. Study summary: The template switching approach captured approximately one barcoded beta molecule for every two T cells.

A J-beta primer mix and a sample-barcoded 5' primer were used in a second PCR of about 7 to 12 cycles. TCRdb re-derived calls from the 5' RACE reads in MiXCR, one entry per CDR3 protein. The sample has 550,000 to 800,000 distinct CDR3 sequences; around 20% are singletons. The CDR3 has 15 amino acids. V lost 0 bases and J 0 bases, leaving 10 bases between the germline ends. Germline loops: CDR1 SGDLS, CDR2 YYNGEE. Sequenced material: blood. The TCR sequence derives from a man in his 70s in good health. The chain recombines TRBV9 with TRBJ2-7; no definite D call. The CDR3 here is CASSVVWTSSYEQYF. CDR3 bases: TGTGCCAGCAGCGTAGTATGGACGAGCTCCTACGAGCAGTACTTC.